The 26 T cell receptor beta chains listed next were all sequenced from one sample in a study of cytomegalovirus exposure and HLA in healthy donors. Use of 60 Vbeta and 13 Jbeta primers characterized the PCR. The data were produced by immunoSEQ multiplex PCR, yet TCRdb's version contains in-frame clones alone and is incomplete. The table includes around 130,000 clones, 80% detected once. The material sequenced was PBMCs. These receptors all stem from a female donor in good health and CMV-seronegative.

V usage is TRBV29-1 and J usage is TRBJ1-2; D gene uncertain. Trimming removed 3 bases at V and 3 bases at J, with 14 bases between. Looked up from germline, CDR1 is SQVTM and CDR2 is ANQGSEA. CDR3 length: 14 amino acids. The CDR3 region has the DNA TGCAGCGTTGACCCTACGGGGTCTGACTATGGCTACACCTTC. Its protein product is CSVDPTGSDYGYTF.

This sequence joins TRBV5-1 and TRBJ2-5; TRBD1 agrees at 7 bases. Germline loops: CDR1 SGHRS, CDR2 YFSETQ. V trimming: 4 bases; J trimming: 5 bases; junction bases outside the gene matches: 11. The CDR3 spans 15 residues. CDR3 amino acids: CASSLGRGGAETQYF. Written as DNA, the CDR3 is TGCGCCAGCAGCCTGGGGAGAGGGGGCGCGGAGACCCAGTACTTC.

The V and J genes are TRBV28 and TRBJ2-6; D call uncertain. With 6 bases removed from V and 3 bases from J, the gap between germline ends came to 12 bases. CDR3 size: 15 residues. Germline assignment: CDR1 MDHEN and CDR2 SYDVKM. This chain's CDR3 is CASSPRLDGANVLTF. The CDR3, as DNA: TGTGCCAGCAGCCCTAGGTTGGATGGGGCCAACGTCCTGACTTTC.

This clone has a handful of counts. Other nucleotide sequences in the sample specify the same CDR3. The gene calls are TRBV6-4 and TRBJ2-1, with TRBD2 identical over 11 bases. The CDR3 runs to 15 residues. Germline CDR1 MRHNA, CDR2 SNTAGT. V was clipped by 0 bases and J by 6 bases; unmatched bases: 1. CDR3 amino acids: CASSDSTSGSNEQFF. Written as DNA, the CDR3 is TGTGCCAGCAGTGACTCAACTAGCGGGAGCAATGAGCAGTTCTTC.

The V gene is TRBV4-1, the J gene TRBJ2-7; TRBD1 matches 7 bases. After removal of 0 bases from V and 2 bases from J, the junction contained 7 bases not matched to a gene. The CDR3 consists of 16 residues. The germline V gene has CDR1 MGHRA and CDR2 YSYEKL. The chain's CDR3 is CASSQDGVDRTYEQYF. As DNA, the CDR3 is TGCGCCAGCAGCCAAGACGGAGTGGACAGGACCTACGAGCAGTACTTC.

The chain couples TRBV15 to TRBJ2-1, with D perhaps matching TRBD1 (6 bases). Germline CDR1 and CDR2: LNHNV and YYDKDF (reference sequence). The CDR3 consists of 19 residues. With 0 bases removed from V and 3 bases from J, the gap between germline ends came to 21 bases. The CDR3 loop is CATSRDRRDTLFYYNEQFF. The CDR3 bases are TGTGCCACCAGCAGAGATCGTAGGGACACCCTTTTTTACTACAATGAGCAGTTCTTC.

The rearrangement links TRBV11-2 to TRBJ2-2; D call uncertain. The CDR3 sequence is 13 residues long. CDR1 and CDR2 (germline): SGHAT, FQNNGV. Trimming took off 0 bases at V and 7 bases at J, with 6 bases between the two ends. The CDR3 sequence: CASSLEFLGELFF. The CDR3 coding sequence is TGTGCCAGCAGCTTAGAGTTCCTCGGGGAGCTGTTTTTT.

This CDR3 reads CASSSPSDRVKETQYF. CDR3 bases: TGTGCCAGCAGCTCCCCTTCTGACAGGGTGAAAGAGACCCAGTACTTC. The chain couples TRBV7-9 to TRBJ2-5; 7 bases map to TRBD1. Germline values: CDR1 SEHNR, CDR2 FQNEAQ (reference sequence). V gave up 4 bases and J gave up 3 bases; unmatched junction bases: 11. The CDR3 is 16 amino acids.

The chain is built from TRBV7-9 and TRBJ2-5; 10 bases line up with TRBD2. The J segment lost 4 bases and the V segment lost 1 base, leaving 9 bases of the junction unmatched. Germline loops: CDR1 SEHNR, CDR2 FQNEAQ (reference sequence). This CDR3 is built from 17 residues. CDR3 DNA: TGTGCCAGCAGCTTAGTGTGGGCTAGCGGGAGAGGAGAGACCCAGTACTTC. Its protein product is CASSLVWASGRGETQYF.

V gene TRBV18 combines with J gene TRBJ2-3; D is uncertain. The CDR3 runs 13 residues. With 3 bases removed from V and 7 bases from J, the gap between germline ends came to 11 bases. Germline loops: CDR1 KGHSH, CDR2 LQKENI. As DNA, the CDR3 is TGTGCCAGCTCACCTCAGACTTCGAATACGCAGTATTTT. It encodes CASSPQTSNTQYF. The full variable domain, with the rest looked up from reference TRBV18 and TRBJ2-3, is NAGVMQNPRHLVRRRGQEARLRCSPMKGHSHVYWYRQLPEEGLKFMVYLQKENIIDESGMPKERFSAEFPKEGPSILRIQQVVRGDSAAYFCASSPQTSNTQYFGPGTRLTVL.

This clone was seen a handful of times. This chain connects TRBV28 to TRBJ1-3, with 7 nucleotides matching TRBD1. The CDR3 sequence is 13 residues long. With 7 bases clipped from V and 8 bases from J, the junction kept 8 bases outside the gene matches. CDR1 and CDR2 (germline): MDHEN, SYDVKM. The CDR3 loop reads CASTRDRRDTIYF. As DNA, the CDR3 is TGTGCCAGCACTAGGGACAGACGGGACACCATATATTTT. Combining the CDR3 with reference TRBV28 and TRBJ1-3 gives the whole variable domain DVKVTQSSRYLVKRTGEKVFLECVQDMDHENMFWYRQDPGLGLRLIYFSYDVKMKEKGDIPEGYSVSREKKERFSLILESASTNQTSMYLCASTRDRRDTIYFGEGSWLTVV.

In its sample, this clone was seen once. The chain employs TRBV28 and TRBJ2-7, with D perhaps TRBD2 (6 bases). The CDR3 is 13 residues long. Trimming stripped 4 bases from V and 2 bases from J, with 9 bases between. Looked up from germline, CDR1 is MDHEN and CDR2 is SYDVKM. The CDR3 loop is CASSWGGTYEQYF. The CDR3 DNA follows: TGTGCCAGCAGTTGGGGAGGAACCTACGAGCAGTACTTC. Supplemented by reference TRBV28 and TRBJ2-7, the full variable domain reads DVKVTQSSRYLVKRTGEKVFLECVQDMDHENMFWYRQDPGLGLRLIYFSYDVKMKEKGDIPEGYSVSREKKERFSLILESASTNQTSMYLCASSWGGTYEQYFGPGTRLTVT.

The CDR3 nucleotides read TGTGCCAGTAGTCGACAGTTCTCCTCTGGAAACACCATATATTTT. It is translated as CASSRQFSSGNTIYF. The V and J genes are TRBV19 and TRBJ1-3; D perhaps matches TRBD1 (5 bases). The CDR3 length is 15 residues. Germline lookup yields CDR1 LNHDA and CDR2 SQIVND (reference sequence). Between the trimmed V and J ends, which lost 5 bases and 0 bases, there was a span of 11 bases.

This chain joins TRBV12-5 and TRBJ1-1, with TRBD1 as a possible D gene (5 bases). This CDR3 has 13 amino acids. The ends were cut back, 6 bases at V and 4 bases at J, with 12 bases in the middle. Germline V lookup: CDR1 LGHNT, CDR2 FRNRAP. The CDR3 sequence: CASGSSGGTEAFF. For the CDR3, the DNA is TGTGCTAGTGGCTCAAGCGGGGGCACTGAAGCTTTCTTT.

CDR3 DNA sequence: TGTGCCAGCAGCTTAGGAGGGATGAACACTGAAGCTTTCTTT. Its protein is CASSLGGMNTEAFF. J is TRBJ1-1 and V is TRBV7-9; D is uncertain. V lost 1 base, J lost 0 bases, and 6 bases lay in between. CDR3 length: 14 amino acids. Germline CDR1 SEHNR, CDR2 FQNEAQ (reference sequence). The variable domain in full, completed from reference TRBV7-9 and TRBJ1-1, reads DTGVSQNPRHKITKRGQNVTFRCDPISEHNRLYWYRQTLGQGPEFLTYFQNEAQLEKSRLLSDRFSAERPKGSFSTLEIQRTEQGDSAMYLCASSLGGMNTEAFFGQGTRLTVV.

The J gene is TRBJ2-5, the V gene TRBV6-4, with 8 nucleotides matching TRBD1. CDR1 and CDR2 (germline): MRHNA, SNTAGT. The CDR3 sequence is 15 residues long. V shed 5 bases and J 5 bases; nucleotides not matched to a gene: 10. The CDR3, as DNA: TGTGCCAGCAGTCGGACAGGGAATGGTGGGGAGACCCAGTACTTC. This sequence encodes CASSRTGNGGETQYF.

The chain employs TRBV28 and TRBJ2-1; D is uncertain. The V end lost 6 bases, the J end lost 8 bases, and 11 bases lay between the germline ends. Looked up from germline, CDR1 is MDHEN and CDR2 is SYDVKM. The CDR3 is 12 amino acids. This chain's CDR3 is CASRLSRHEQFF. CDR3 nucleotides: TGTGCCAGCAGACTTAGCCGTCATGAGCAGTTCTTC.

The chain recombines TRBV2 with TRBJ1-1, with D perhaps matching TRBD1 (5 bases). The V end was cut by 5 bases, the J end by 5 bases, with 12 bases between. Germline loops: CDR1 SNHLY, CDR2 FYNNEI. The CDR3 length is 13 residues. The CDR3 loop is CASSNRLGTEAFF. The CDR3 DNA follows: TGTGCCAGCAGTAACAGGTTAGGGACTGAAGCTTTCTTT.

The V gene is TRBV7-8, the J gene TRBJ2-1, with D possibly TRBD2 on 5 matching bases. The CDR3 spans 15 residues. V shed 2 bases and J shed 8 bases, with 16 bases lying between them. Germline V gene lookup returns CDR1 SGHVS and CDR2 FQNEAQ. The CDR3 DNA is TGTGCCAGCAGCTTACCTCCGGGGAGAACAGATGAGCAGTTCTTC. This sequence encodes CASSLPPGRTDEQFF.

This chain joins TRBV13 and TRBJ2-7, with 9 bases lining up with TRBD2. This CDR3 has 14 residues. J gave up 2 bases and V 4 bases, and 3 bases lay outside the gene matches. Looked up from germline, CDR1 is PRHDT and CDR2 is FYEKMQ (reference sequence). This CDR3 is CASSYSGGAYEQYF. Written as DNA, the CDR3 is TGTGCCAGCAGCTATAGCGGGGGTGCCTACGAGCAGTACTTC.

This clone was seen only once. J is TRBJ2-7 and V is TRBV29-1; TRBD2 might be the D (7 bases). Trimming removed 1 base at V and 2 bases at J, with 12 bases between. The CDR3 has 14 amino acids. Germline CDR1 is SQVTM and CDR2 is ANQGSEA. The CDR3: CSVEASGGTYEQYF. The CDR3, as DNA: TGCAGCGTTGAAGCGTCGGGGGGCACCTACGAGCAGTACTTC.

The V and J genes are TRBV7-6 and TRBJ2-3; 12 bases fit TRBD2. V gave up 5 bases and J gave up 8 bases; unmatched junction bases: 11. The CDR3 extends over 16 amino acids. Germline V lookup: CDR1 SGHVS, CDR2 FNYEAQ. In nucleotides, the CDR3 is TGTGCCAGCAGCCCGCCGACTAGCGGGAGTTGGGGTACGCAGTATTTT. It codes for CASSPPTSGSWGTQYF.

The gene calls are TRBV5-1 and TRBJ1-5; TRBD1 matches at 7 bases. From germline, CDR1 is SGHRS and CDR2 YFSETQ. The J segment lost 6 bases and the V segment lost 2 bases, leaving 5 bases of the junction unmatched. The CDR3 spans 14 residues. CDR3 region: CASSFTGEGQPQHF. The CDR3 DNA follows: TGCGCCAGCAGCTTCACAGGGGAAGGTCAGCCCCAGCATTTT.

The sample holds one count of this clone. The chain has TRBV5-1 and TRBJ2-1; D perhaps matches TRBD2 (5 bases). V was cut by 8 bases and J by 2 bases, with 11 bases left in between. The CDR3 sequence is 13 residues long. In germline, CDR1 is SGHRS, CDR2 YFSETQ. CDR3 coding DNA: TGCGCCAGTAATGTGGAGGCCTACAATGAGCAGTTCTTC. This translates into CASNVEAYNEQFF.

This chain uses TRBV5-8 with TRBJ2-6; TRBD1 might be the D (6 bases). Deletions cut 4 bases from V and 0 bases from J, with 14 bases between. This CDR3 has 17 residues. Germline V gene data show CDR1 as SGHTS and CDR2 as YDEGEE. The CDR3 here is CASSQTGSSSGANVLTF. The CDR3 bases are TGTGCCAGCAGCCAGACAGGTTCCAGCTCTGGGGCCAACGTCCTGACTTTC.

This sequence joins TRBV5-1 and TRBJ1-1, with D hard to call. Trimming removed 2 bases at V and 0 bases at J, with 8 bases between. This CDR3 contains 14 residues. CDR1 and CDR2 from the germline V gene are SGHRS and YFSETQ. In nucleotides, the CDR3 is TGCGCCAGCAGCTTTGAACAGATGAACACTGAAGCTTTCTTT. It encodes CASSFEQMNTEAFF.